The subject of this entry is one T cell receptor beta chain. Its cognate antigen is unknown. The data stem from a study of blood T cells in healthy people across ages. Study-wide results and limits: There were more naive CD4+ cells and higher diversity in long-lived donors than in aged donors.

CDR1 DFQATT and CDR2 SNEGSKA come from the germline V gene (reference sequence). The CDR3 has 12 amino acids. V gave up 3 bases and J gave up 6 bases, with 12 bases separating them. Together with a sample-barcoded 5' primer, a J-beta primer mix was included in a second PCR lasting roughly 6 to 12 cycles. MiXCR was run by TCRdb on the 5' RACE reads, yielding one entry per CDR3 protein. The sample has some 760,000 distinct CDR3 sequences, approximately 25% seen once. A further study also used this sample, focusing on T cells of mothers and their children. That report adds: Three healthy Caucasian mothers gave samples, and so did their six children.

Specimen: blood. The receptor was derived from a boy between 5 and 17 years old in good health. V gene TRBV20-1 combines with J gene TRBJ2-7, with D possibly being TRBD2 (6 bases). The DNA of the CDR3 is TGCAGTGCTAGGGGACTGACAATCGAGCAGTACTTC. Translation gives CSARGLTIEQYF.